The TCR beta chain under discussion was sequenced for a study of blood T cell repertoires in COVID-19. Study details: Sites in the United States, Italy and Spain provided acute and convalescent COVID-19 samples.

Comments on this clone: At one boundary the junction diverges from the germline segment, which might be a read error.

While infection was still active, Seattle patients were enrolled and then followed longitudinally. The CDR3 consists of 15 residues. Germline assignment: CDR1 SGHTA and CDR2 FQGTGA. Original analysis: Estimates of nucleated cell counts were drawn from the amplification of reference gene primers. Libraries were prepared by immunoSEQ multiplex PCR; TCRdb keeps only in-frame clonotypes and omits some of them. V and J calls and clone size are given by that table; D and trimming were obtained from the DNA. The sample includes 150,000 to 200,000 clones, about 92% of them seen just once. The receptor's source is a man aged 30 to 39 with COVID-19, enrolled during active disease. The sequenced material came from peripheral blood. The V call is TRBV7-3, the J call TRBJ2-1, with 9 nucleotides matching TRBD1. CDR3 loop: CASSFGQGSSNEQFF. CDR3 coding DNA: TGTGCCAGCAGCTTTGGACAGGGGTCCTCCAATGAGCAGTTCTTC. The full variable domain, completed using reference TRBV7-3 and TRBJ2-1, is GAGVSQTPSNKVTEKGKYVELRCDPISGHTALYWYRQSLGQGPEFLIYFQGTGAADDSGLPNDRFFAVRPEGSVSTLKIQRTERGDSAVYLCASSFGQGSSNEQFFGPGTRLTVL.